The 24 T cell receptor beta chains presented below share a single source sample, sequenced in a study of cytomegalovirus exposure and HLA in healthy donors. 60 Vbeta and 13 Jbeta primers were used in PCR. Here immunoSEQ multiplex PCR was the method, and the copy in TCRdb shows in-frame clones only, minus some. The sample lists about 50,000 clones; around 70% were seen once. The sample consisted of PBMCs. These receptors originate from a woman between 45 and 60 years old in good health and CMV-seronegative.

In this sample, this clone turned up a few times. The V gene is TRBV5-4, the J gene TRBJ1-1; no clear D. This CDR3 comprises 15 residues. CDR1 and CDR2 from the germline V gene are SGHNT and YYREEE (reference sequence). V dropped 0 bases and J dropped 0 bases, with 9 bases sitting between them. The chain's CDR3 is CASSLDSSMNTEAFF. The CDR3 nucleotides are TGTGCCAGCAGCTTGGACAGTTCGATGAACACTGAAGCTTTCTTT.

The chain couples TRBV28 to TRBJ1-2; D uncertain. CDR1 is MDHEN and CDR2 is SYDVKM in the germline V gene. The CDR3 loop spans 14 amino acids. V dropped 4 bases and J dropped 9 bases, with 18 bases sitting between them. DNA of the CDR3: TGTGCCAGCAGTTCGCAGGTGGCCTGGGAGAGCTACACCTTC. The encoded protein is CASSSQVAWESYTF.

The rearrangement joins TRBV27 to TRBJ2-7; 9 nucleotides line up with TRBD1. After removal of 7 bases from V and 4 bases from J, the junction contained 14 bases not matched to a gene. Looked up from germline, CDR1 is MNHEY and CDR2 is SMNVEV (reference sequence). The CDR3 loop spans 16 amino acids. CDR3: CASTPAPGQGMYEQYF. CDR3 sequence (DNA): TGTGCCAGCACCCCCGCCCCGGGACAGGGTATGTACGAGCAGTACTTC.

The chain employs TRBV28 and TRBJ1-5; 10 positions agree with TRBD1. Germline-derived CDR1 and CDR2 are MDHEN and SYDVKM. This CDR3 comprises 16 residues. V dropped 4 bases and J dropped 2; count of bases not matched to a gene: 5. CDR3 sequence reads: CASSSGQGNGNQPQHF. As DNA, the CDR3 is TGTGCCAGCAGTTCGGGACAGGGGAACGGCAATCAGCCCCAGCATTTT.

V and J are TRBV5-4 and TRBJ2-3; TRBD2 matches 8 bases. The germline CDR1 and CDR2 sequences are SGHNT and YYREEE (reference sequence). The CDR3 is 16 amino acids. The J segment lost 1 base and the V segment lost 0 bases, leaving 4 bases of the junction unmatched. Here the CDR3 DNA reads TGTGCCAGCAGCTTGGCGCTGCGGGAGGGCACAGATACGCAGTATTTT. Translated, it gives CASSLALREGTDTQYF.

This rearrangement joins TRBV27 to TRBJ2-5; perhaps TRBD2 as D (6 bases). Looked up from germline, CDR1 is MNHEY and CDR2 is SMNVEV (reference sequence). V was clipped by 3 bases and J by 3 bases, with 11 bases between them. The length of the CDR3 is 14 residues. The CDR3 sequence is CASSFGGLEETQYF. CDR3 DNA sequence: TGTGCCAGCAGTTTCGGGGGACTTGAAGAGACCCAGTACTTC.

CDR3 residues: CASSWWMGTSTDTQYF. The CDR3 DNA reads TGTGCCAGCAGTTGGTGGATGGGGACATCCACAGATACGCAGTATTTT. The chain has TRBV28 and TRBJ2-3, with D possibly being TRBD1 (6 bases). The germline gives CDR1 MDHEN, CDR2 SYDVKM. The CDR3 is 16 amino acids. V was clipped by 4 bases and J by 2 bases, with 16 bases between them.

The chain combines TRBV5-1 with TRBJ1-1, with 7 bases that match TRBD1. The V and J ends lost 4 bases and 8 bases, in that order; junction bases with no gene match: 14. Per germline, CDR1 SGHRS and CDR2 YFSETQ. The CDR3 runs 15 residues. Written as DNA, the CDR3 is TGCGCCAGCAGCCTGGAGGGGGCGCAGGGACGGGAAGCTTTCTTT. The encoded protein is CASSLEGAQGREAFF.

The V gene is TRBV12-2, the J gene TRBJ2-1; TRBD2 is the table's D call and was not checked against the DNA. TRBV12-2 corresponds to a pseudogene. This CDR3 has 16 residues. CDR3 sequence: CASRPPPNGDENEQFF. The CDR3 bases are TGTGCAAGTCGCCCCCCCCCGAACGGAGATGAGAATGAGCAGTTCTTC.

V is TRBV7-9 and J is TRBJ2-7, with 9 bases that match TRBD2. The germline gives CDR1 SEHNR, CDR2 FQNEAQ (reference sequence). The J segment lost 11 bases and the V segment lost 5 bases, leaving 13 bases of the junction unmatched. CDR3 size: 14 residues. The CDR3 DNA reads TGTGCCAGCAGCCACTCGGGACTAGCAAATGCGGAGTACTTC. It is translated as CASSHSGLANAEYF.

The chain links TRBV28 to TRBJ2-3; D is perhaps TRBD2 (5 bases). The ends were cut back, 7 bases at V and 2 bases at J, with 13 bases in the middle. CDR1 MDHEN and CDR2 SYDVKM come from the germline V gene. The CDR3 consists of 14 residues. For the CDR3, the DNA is TGTGCCAGCATGAGGGCCGACCACACAGATACGCAGTATTTT. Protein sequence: CASMRADHTDTQYF. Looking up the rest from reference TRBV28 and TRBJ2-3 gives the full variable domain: DVKVTQSSRYLVKRTGEKVFLECVQDMDHENMFWYRQDPGLGLRLIYFSYDVKMKEKGDIPEGYSVSREKKERFSLILESASTNQTSMYLCASMRADHTDTQYFGPGTRLTVL.

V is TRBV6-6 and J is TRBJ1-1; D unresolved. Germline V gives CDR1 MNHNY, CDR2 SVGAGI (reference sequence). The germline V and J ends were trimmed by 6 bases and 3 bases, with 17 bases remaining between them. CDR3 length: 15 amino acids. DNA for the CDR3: TGTGCCAGCAGGTCCGCCCTCGGGATCGACACTGAAGCTTTCTTT. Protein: CASRSALGIDTEAFF.

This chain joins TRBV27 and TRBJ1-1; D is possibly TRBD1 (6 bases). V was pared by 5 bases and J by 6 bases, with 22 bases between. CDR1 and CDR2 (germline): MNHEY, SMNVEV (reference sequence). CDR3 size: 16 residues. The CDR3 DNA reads TGTGCCAGCAGTCCTAACCGGGGGGGCTCGAGCGCTGAAGCTTTCTTT. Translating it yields CASSPNRGGSSAEAFF.

The CDR3 DNA reads as TGTGCCAGCAGTGAGGGGGGGCGGACTGAAAAACTGTTTTTT. This sequence encodes CASSEGGRTEKLFF. The rearrangement uses TRBV7-2 and TRBJ1-4; perhaps TRBD1 as D (6 bases). The germline gives CDR1 SGHTA, CDR2 FQGNSA. Trimming shortened V by 6 bases and J by 7 bases, and 15 bases separated the two germline ends. There are 14 residues in the CDR3.

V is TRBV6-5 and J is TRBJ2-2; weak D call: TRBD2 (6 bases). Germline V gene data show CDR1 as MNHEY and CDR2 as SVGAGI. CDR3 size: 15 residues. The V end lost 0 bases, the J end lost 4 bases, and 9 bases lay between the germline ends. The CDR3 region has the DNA TGTGCCAGCAGTTACTCGAGCGGGTCCACCGGGGAGCTGTTTTTT. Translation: CASSYSSGSTGELFF.

CDR3 loop: CASSLETGGYGYTF. DNA of the CDR3: TGTGCCAGCAGCTTAGAAACAGGGGGCTATGGCTACACCTTC. The rearrangement joins TRBV11-3 to TRBJ1-2, with 8 bases lining up with TRBD1. Germline CDR1 reads SGHNT; CDR2 reads YENEEA. CDR3 length equals 14 residues. With 0 bases clipped from V and 4 bases from J, the junction kept 1 base outside the gene matches.

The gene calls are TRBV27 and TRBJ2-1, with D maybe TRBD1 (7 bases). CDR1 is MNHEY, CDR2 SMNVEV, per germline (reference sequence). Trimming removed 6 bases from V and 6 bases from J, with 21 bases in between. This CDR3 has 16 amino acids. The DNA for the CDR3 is TGTGCCAGCAGCCACCCCAGGGGGGTCCAAGGCAATGAGCAGTTCTTC. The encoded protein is CASSHPRGVQGNEQFF.

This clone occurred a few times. CDR3 nucleotide sequence: TGTGCCAGCAGATCTACAGGGGCGGGTCAGCCCCAGCATTTT. Residues: CASRSTGAGQPQHF. The chain has TRBV6-5 and TRBJ1-5; TRBD1 agrees at 7 bases. Germline CDR1 and CDR2: MNHEY and SVGAGI. The CDR3 runs to 14 residues. V lost 6 bases and J lost 6; bases outside the gene matches: 8.

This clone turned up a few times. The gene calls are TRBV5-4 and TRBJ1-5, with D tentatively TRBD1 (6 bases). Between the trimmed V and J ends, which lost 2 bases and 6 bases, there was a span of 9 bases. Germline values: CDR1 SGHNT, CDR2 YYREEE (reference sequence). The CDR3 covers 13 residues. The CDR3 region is CASSFNRAQPQHF. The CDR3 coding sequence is TGTGCCAGCAGCTTCAACAGGGCTCAGCCCCAGCATTTT.

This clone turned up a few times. The CDR3 is CASSEAQGGEKLFF. As DNA, the CDR3 is TGTGCCAGCAGTGAAGCACAGGGCGGGGAAAAACTGTTTTTT. The rearrangement uses TRBV6-1 and TRBJ1-4; TRBD1 is a possible D gene (6 bases). From germline, CDR1 is MNHNS and CDR2 SASEGT. The CDR3 loop spans 14 amino acids. Between the trimmed V and J ends, which lost 0 bases and 8 bases, there was a span of 10 bases.

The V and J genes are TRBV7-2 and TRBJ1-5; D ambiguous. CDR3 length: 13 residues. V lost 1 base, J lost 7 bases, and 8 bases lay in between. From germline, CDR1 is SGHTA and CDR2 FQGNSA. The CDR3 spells CASSLGVRQPQHF. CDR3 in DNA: TGTGCCAGCAGCTTAGGGGTCAGGCAGCCCCAGCATTTT.

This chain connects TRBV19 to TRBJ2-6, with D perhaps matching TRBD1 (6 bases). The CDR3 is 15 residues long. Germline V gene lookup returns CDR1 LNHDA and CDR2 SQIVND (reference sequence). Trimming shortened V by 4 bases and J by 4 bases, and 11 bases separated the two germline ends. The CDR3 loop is CASSNRARGANVLTF. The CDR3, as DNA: TGTGCCAGTAGTAACAGGGCGAGAGGGGCCAACGTCCTGACTTTC.

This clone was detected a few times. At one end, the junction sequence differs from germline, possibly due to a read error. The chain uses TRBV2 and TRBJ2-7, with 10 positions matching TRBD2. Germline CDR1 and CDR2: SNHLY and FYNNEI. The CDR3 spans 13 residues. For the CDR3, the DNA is TGTGCCGGCAGCGGGAGGGCCAAGTTAGAGCAGTACTTC. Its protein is CAGSGRAKLEQYF.

This CDR3 is CASSSTGRNTEAFF. In nucleotides, the CDR3 is TGTGCCAGCTCCTCGACAGGGCGGAACACTGAAGCTTTCTTT. The chain carries TRBV5-8 and TRBJ1-1; TRBD1 matches 7 bases. The CDR3 length is 14 residues. Germline trimming cut 7 bases from V and 1 base from J; bases unmatched to any gene: 7. Germline lookup yields CDR1 SGHTS and CDR2 YDEGEE.